One T cell receptor (beta chain) is described in this entry. The data are from a study of blood T cell repertoires in COVID-19. Germline CDR1 SGDLS, CDR2 YYNGEE. The V gene end was trimmed by 5 bases and the J gene end by 3 bases; junction bases not matched to a gene: 5. This CDR3 has 15 residues. Assay used: immunoSEQ multiplex PCR; TCRdb lists only in-frame clones, some missing. The sample has almost 400,000 clones, around 92% seen once. The receptor was derived from a woman in her twenties or thirties who had recovered from COVID-19. This chain links TRBV9 with TRBJ2-1, with 10 bases fitting TRBD2. What was sequenced was PBMCs or T cells enriched from blood (not recorded which). The CDR3 reads CASRQGLADYNEQFF. CDR3 coding DNA: TGTGCCAGCAGGCAAGGACTAGCGGACTACAATGAGCAGTTCTTC.